This TCR beta chain appears in the sequencing data of a study of memory CD4+ T cells and cytomegalovirus serostatus (dated by TCRdb to between 2018 and 2021). Study-wide context: The cohort comprised roughly 35 healthy Belgian adults, 9 CMV seropositive and about 25 CMV seronegative. To replicate a published TCR-based CMV serostatus classifier, the researchers sequenced the CD4+ memory TCRbeta repertoires of a Belgian cohort whose cytomegalovirus serostatus was known.

Regarding this clone: Its cognate antigen has yet to be identified. The record has no base qualities; no much larger clone is one base away.

Single viable CD3+CD4+CD8-CD45RO+ cells were sorted as memory CD4+ T cells on a FACSAria II. CMV serostatus was determined with a Roche Elecsys assay detecting serum IgG against CMV pp150, pp28, p38 and p52. After thawing, total CD4+ T cells were enriched by positive selection with CD4 magnetic microbeads. Samples originated from another study that specifically interrogated the CD4+ T cell memory repertoire. Peripheral blood mononuclear cells were isolated and cryopreserved according to standard operating procedures, and serum was stored at -80 degrees C. CD3-PerCP (BW264/56), CD4-APC (RPA-T4), CD45RO-PE (UCHT1) and CD8-Pacific Orange (3B5) antibodies were used for staining, and non-viable cells were excluded with Sytox blue. The Quick-DNA Microprep Kit was used to extract genomic DNA from the sorted cells. Amplification of TCRbeta DNA was done with the immunoSEQ hsTCRbeta kit, following the protocol from the manufacturer. An Illumina MiSeq instrument was used to sequence the TCRbeta libraries. In the original analysis: Removing out-of-frame sequences left 2 million to 2.5 million distinct TCRbeta sequences, an average of roughly 63,000 per individual. Each individual was scored using the number of 160 or so previously reported CMV-associated TCRbeta sequences that the individual carried and the total number of productive distinct TCRbeta sequences. A beta-binomial model was reimplemented in Python, and random forests from scikit-learn, run with default parameters, were trained on data from the US cohort. On the Belgian cohort, classifier performance was reported as the median AUC, along with percentile confidence intervals, across 10,000 bootstrap iterations. In TCRdb, the immuneACCESS table is reduced to in-frame sequences with V and J assigned. These tables do not hold every clone; where another copy was compared, an unresolved V gene accounts for under half, and the others remain unexplained. V, J and clone size derive from that table, while D and trimming were established from the DNA sequence. The sample table contains roughly 45,000 clones; only one count was recorded for roughly 78% of them. The biggest ten clones account for 0.75% to 0.9% of the sample.

The investigation overall reported the following: Of fewer than 200 previously reported CMV-associated TCRbeta sequences, about 72 appeared in the CD4+ memory repertoires, each in one to five individuals. Only CD4+CD45RO+ memory cells were sequenced, unlike the original study, which covered naive and memory CD4+ and CD8+ populations. The results were interpreted as suggesting that the CMV-associated TCR signature is largely present in the CD4+ memory repertoire. For CMV serostatus prediction, a median bootstrapped AUC of approximately 0.95 was reached with the original framework, and a median bootstrapped AUC of around 0.9 was reached with a US-trained random forest. A median bootstrapped AUC of almost 0.96 with a 95% CI of 0.76-1.00 was achieved on the Belgian cohort by the original-framework classifier.

Looking up the germline V gene yields CDR1 SGHDT and CDR2 YYEEEE. V sheds 4 bases and J sheds 6 bases, leaving 11 bases between their ends. The cysteine opens and the phenylalanine closes a CDR3 of 12 amino acids. Kept here is only the CDR3 DNA, which spans 36 bases and is read in frame from base 1. The chain employs TRBV5-6 and TRBJ2-7; TRBD1 is a possible D gene, resting on 6 matching bases. This clonotype was obtained from an adult in good health and CMV-seronegative. Sequenced: memory CD4+ T cells from blood. The nucleotide sequence reads as follows: TGTGCCAGCAGCGTGTGGACAGCCGAGCAGTACTTC. It specifies CASSVWTAEQYF.